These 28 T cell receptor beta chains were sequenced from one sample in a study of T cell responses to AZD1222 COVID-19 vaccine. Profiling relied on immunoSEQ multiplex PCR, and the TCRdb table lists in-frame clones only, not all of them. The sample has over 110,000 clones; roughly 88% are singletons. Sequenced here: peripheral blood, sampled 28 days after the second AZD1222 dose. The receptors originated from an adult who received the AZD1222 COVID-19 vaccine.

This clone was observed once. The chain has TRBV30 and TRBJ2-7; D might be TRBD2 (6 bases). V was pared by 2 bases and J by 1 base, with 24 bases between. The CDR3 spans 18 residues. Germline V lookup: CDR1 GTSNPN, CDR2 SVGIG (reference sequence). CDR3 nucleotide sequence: TGTGCCTGGAGTTTCTACCCGGGGACGTGGAGGGGTTCCTACGAGCAGTACTTC. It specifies CAWSFYPGTWRGSYEQYF.

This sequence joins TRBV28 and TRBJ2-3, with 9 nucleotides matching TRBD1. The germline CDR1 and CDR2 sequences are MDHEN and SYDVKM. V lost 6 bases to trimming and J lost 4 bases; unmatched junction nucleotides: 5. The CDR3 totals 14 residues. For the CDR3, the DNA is TGTGCCAGCAGCGGACAGGGGAGGTCAGATACGCAGTATTTT. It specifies CASSGQGRSDTQYF.

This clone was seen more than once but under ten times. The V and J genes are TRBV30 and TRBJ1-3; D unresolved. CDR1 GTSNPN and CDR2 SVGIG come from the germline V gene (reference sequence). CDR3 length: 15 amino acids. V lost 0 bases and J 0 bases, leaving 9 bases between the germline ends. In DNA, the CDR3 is TGTGCCTGGAGTGTAAAAGGCCACTCTGGAAACACCATATATTTT. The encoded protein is CAWSVKGHSGNTIYF.

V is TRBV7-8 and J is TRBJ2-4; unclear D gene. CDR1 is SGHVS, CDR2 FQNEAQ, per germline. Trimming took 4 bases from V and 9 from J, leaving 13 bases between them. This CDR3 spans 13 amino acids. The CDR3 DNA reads TGTGCCAGCAGCTCACGACTGGGCTTCATTCAGTACTTC. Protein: CASSSRLGFIQYF.

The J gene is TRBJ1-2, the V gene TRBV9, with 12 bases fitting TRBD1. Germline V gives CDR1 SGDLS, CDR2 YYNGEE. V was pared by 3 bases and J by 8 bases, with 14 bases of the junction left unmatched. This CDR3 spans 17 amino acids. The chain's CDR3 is CASSAGGQGASSRGYTF. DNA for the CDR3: TGTGCCAGCAGCGCCGGGGGACAGGGGGCTTCCAGCCGCGGCTACACCTTC.

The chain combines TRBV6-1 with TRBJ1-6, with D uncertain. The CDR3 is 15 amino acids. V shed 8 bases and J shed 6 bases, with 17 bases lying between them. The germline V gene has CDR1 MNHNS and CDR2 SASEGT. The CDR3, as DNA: TGTGCCAGCCAAACCCGGTTGGGATCTAATTCACCCCTCCACTTT. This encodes CASQTRLGSNSPLHF.

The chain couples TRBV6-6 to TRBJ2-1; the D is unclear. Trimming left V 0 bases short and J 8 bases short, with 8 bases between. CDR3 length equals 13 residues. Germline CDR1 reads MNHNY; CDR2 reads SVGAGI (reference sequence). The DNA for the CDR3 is TGTGCCAGCAGTTACTCTGGCGTAGATGAGCAGTTCTTC. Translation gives CASSYSGVDEQFF.

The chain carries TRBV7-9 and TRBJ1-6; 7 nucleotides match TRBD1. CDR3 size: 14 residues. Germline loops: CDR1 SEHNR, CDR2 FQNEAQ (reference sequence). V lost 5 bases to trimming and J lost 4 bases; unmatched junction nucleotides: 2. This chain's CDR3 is CASSQQGYNSPLHF. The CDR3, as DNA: TGTGCCAGCAGCCAACAGGGGTATAATTCACCCCTCCACTTT.

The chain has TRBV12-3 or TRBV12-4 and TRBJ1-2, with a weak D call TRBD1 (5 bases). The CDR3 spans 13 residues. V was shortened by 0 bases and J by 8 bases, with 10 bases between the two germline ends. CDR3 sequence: CASSLAAGKGYTF. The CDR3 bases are TGTGCCAGCAGTTTAGCGGCAGGGAAAGGCTACACCTTC.

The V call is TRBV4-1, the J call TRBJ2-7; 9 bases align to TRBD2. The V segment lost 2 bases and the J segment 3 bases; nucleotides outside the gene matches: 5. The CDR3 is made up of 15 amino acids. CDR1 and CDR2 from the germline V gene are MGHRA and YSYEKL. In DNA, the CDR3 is TGCGCCAGCAGCCAATATTCTAGCGGGATCTACGAGCAGTACTTC. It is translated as CASSQYSSGIYEQYF.

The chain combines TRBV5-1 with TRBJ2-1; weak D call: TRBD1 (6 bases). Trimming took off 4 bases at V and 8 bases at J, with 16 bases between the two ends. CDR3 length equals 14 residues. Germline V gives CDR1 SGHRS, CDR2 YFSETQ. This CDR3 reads CASSPTDRIDEQFF. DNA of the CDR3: TGCGCCAGCAGCCCTACCGACAGGATCGATGAGCAGTTCTTC.

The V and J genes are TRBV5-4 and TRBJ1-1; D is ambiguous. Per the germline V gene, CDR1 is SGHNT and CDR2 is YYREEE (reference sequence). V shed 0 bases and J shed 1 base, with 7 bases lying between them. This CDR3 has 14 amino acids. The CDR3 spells CASSLAAGNTEAFF. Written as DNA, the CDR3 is TGTGCCAGCAGCTTGGCAGCGGGGAACACTGAAGCTTTCTTT.

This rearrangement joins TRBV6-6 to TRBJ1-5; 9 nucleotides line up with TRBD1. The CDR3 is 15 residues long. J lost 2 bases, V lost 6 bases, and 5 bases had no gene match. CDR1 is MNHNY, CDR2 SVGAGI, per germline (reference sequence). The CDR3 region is CASRPGQGGNQPQHF. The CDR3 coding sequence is TGTGCCAGCAGACCGGGACAGGGAGGCAATCAGCCCCAGCATTTT.

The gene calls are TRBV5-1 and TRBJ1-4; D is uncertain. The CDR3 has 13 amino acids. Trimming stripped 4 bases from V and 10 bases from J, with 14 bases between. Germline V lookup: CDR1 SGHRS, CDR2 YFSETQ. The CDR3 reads CASSPGEGGKLFF. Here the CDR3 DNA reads TGCGCCAGCAGCCCCGGAGAGGGAGGAAAACTGTTTTTT.

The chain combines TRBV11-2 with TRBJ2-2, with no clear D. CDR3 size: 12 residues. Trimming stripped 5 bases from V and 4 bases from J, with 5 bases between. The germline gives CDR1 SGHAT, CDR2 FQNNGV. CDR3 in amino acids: CASSPSTGELFF. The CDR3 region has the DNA TGTGCCAGCAGCCCCTCCACCGGGGAGCTGTTTTTT.

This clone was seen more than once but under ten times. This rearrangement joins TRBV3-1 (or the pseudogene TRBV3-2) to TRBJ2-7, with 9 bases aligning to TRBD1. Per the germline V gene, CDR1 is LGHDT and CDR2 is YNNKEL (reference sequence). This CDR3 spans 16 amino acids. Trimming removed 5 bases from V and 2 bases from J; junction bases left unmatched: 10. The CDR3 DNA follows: TGTGCCAGCAGCGAAGCAGGGGACAGGGACACCTACGAGCAGTACTTC. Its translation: CASSEAGDRDTYEQYF.

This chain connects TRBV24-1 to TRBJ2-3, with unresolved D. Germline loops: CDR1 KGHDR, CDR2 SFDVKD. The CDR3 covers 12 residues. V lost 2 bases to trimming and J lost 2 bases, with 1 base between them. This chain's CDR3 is CATSDYTDTQYF. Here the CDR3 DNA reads TGTGCCACCAGTGATTACACAGATACGCAGTATTTT.

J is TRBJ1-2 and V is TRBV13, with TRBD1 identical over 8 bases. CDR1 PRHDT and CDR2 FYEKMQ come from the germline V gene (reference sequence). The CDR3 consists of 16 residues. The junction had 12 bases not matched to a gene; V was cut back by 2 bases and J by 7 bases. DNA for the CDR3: TGTGCCAGCAGCTTAATTAGTGGGACAGGCCCGGGTGGCTACACCTTC. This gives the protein CASSLISGTGPGGYTF.

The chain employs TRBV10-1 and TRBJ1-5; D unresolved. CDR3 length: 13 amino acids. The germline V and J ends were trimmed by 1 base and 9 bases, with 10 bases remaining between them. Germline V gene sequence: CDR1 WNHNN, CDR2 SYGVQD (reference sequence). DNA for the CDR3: TGCGCCAGCAGTGAGTGGGCTGAAGGGCCCCAGCATTTT. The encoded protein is CASSEWAEGPQHF.

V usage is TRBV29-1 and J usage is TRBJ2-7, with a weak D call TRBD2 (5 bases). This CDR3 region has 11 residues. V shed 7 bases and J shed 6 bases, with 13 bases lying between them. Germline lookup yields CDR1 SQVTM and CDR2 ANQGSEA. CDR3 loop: CSARFRGEQYV. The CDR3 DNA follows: TGCAGCGCCCGATTCCGGGGCGAGCAGTACGTC.

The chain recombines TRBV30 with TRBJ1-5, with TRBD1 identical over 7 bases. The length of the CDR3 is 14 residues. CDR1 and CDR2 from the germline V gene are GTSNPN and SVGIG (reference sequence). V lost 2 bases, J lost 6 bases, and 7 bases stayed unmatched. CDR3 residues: CAWSKRQGVQPQHF. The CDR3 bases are TGTGCCTGGAGTAAGAGACAGGGTGTTCAGCCCCAGCATTTT.

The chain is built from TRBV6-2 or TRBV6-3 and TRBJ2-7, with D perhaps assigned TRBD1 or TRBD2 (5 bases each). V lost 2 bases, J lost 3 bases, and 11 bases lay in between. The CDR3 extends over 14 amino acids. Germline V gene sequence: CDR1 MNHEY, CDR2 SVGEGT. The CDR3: CASSYAQGDYEQYF. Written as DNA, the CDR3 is TGTGCCAGCAGTTACGCGCAGGGAGACTACGAGCAGTACTTC.

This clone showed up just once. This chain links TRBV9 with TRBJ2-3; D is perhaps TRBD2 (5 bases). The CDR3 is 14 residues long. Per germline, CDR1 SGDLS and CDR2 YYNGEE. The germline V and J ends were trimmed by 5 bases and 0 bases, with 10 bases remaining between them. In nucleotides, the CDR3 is TGTGCCAGCAGAGGACGGACTAGCACAGATACGCAGTATTTT. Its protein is CASRGRTSTDTQYF.

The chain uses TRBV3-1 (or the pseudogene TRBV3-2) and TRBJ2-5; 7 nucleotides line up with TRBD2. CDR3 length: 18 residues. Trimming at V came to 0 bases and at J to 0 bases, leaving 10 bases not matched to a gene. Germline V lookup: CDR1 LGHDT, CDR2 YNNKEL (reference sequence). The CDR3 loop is CASSQDRKLAEHQETQYF. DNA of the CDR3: TGTGCCAGCAGCCAAGATCGGAAGCTAGCGGAGCACCAAGAGACCCAGTACTTC.

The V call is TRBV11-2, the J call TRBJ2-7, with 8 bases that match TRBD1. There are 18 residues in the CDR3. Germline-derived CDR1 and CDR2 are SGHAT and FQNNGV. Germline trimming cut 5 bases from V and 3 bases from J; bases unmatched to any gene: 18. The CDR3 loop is CASSNPLVFLGQDYEQYF. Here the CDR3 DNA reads TGTGCCAGCAGCAATCCATTGGTTTTCCTGGGACAGGACTACGAGCAGTACTTC.

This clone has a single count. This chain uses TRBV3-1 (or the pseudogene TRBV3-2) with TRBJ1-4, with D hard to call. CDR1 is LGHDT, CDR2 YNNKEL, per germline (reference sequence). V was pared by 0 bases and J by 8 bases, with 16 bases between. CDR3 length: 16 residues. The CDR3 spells CASSQDRLSVREKLFF. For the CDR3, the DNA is TGTGCCAGCAGCCAAGATCGTTTGTCAGTTAGGGAAAAACTGTTTTTT.

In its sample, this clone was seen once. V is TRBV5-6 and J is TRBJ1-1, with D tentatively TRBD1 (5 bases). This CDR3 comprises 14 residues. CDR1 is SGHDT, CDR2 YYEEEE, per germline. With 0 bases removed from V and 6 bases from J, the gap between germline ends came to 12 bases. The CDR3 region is CASSLGTPLAEAFF. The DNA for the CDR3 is TGTGCCAGCAGCTTGGGGACACCCCTGGCTGAAGCTTTCTTT.

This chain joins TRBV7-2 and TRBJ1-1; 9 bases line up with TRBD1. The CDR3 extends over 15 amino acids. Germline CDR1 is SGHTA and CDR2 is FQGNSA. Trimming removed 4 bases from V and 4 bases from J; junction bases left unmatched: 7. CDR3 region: CASSSTGGLGTEAFF. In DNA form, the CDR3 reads TGTGCCAGCAGCTCAACAGGGGGCTTAGGCACTGAAGCTTTCTTT.